A selection of T cell receptor beta chains follows, all from one sample in a study of blood T cell repertoires in COVID-19. Sequencing used immunoSEQ multiplex PCR; TCRdb keeps in-frame clones, though not all of them. The sample contains more than 100,000 clones, roughly 86% of which appear only once. The sequenced material came from peripheral blood. The receptors derive from a woman aged 55 to 70 with acute or convalescent COVID-19. The CDR3 runs from the conserved cysteine through the conserved F or W. D genes are given only for firm matches. Clone size is not always given. Where it is, it says once, few, many or a class for expanded clones.

V gene,J gene,clone size,D gene,CDR3 DNA,CDR3 protein
TRBV3-1/TRBV3-2,TRBJ1-1,NA,NA,TGTGCCAGCACGCGAATGACAGGAACCACTGAAGCTTTCTTT,CASTRMTGTTEAFF
TRBV28,TRBJ1-5,NA,TRBD1,TGTGCCAGCAGGCCCGCCGGGACAGGTGGGCAGCCCCAGCATTTT,CASRPAGTGGQPQHF
TRBV30,TRBJ1-2,once,NA,TGTGCCTGGAGTGTACTCGTGGGCAGACCTAACTATGGCTACACCTTC,CAWSVLVGRPNYGYTF
TRBV19,TRBJ1-5,NA,NA,TGTGCCAGTAGTATCATACAGGACGGCAATCAGCCCCAGCATTTT,CASSIIQDGNQPQHF
TRBV5-1,TRBJ2-1,NA,TRBD1,TGCGCCAGCAGCTTGGACGGACAGGGTAGTGAGCAGTTCTTC,CASSLDGQGSEQFF
TRBV11-2,TRBJ2-1,NA,TRBD2,TGTGCCAGCAGCATAGGACTAGCGGGAGAGGGTGAGCAGTTCTTC,CASSIGLAGEGEQFF
TRBV29-1,TRBJ1-1,NA,TRBD1,TGCAGCGCTGCGACAGGGCAGGACACTGAAGCTTTCTTT,CSAATGQDTEAFF
TRBV2,TRBJ2-1,NA,TRBD2,TGTGCCAGCAGAAAAGAGGTAGCGGGAGGGGATCGTCTGTTCTTC,CASRKEVAGGDRLFF
TRBV13,TRBJ2-1,NA,TRBD2,TGTGCCAGCAGCTCGGGGCGGGGGGCTTACAATGAGCAGTTCTTC,CASSSGRGAYNEQFF
TRBV15,TRBJ1-2,once,NA,TGTGCCACCAGGGGGCCGCTTGGCGCTAACTATGGCTACACCTTC,CATRGPLGANYGYTF
TRBV7-9,TRBJ1-2,NA,NA,TGTGCCAGCAGCTTAGACGGCTATGGCTACACCTTC,CASSLDGYGYTF
TRBV14,TRBJ1-2,NA,NA,TGTGCCAGCAGCCAGGCGGAGTATGGCTACACCTTC,CASSQAEYGYTF
TRBV28,TRBJ1-2,NA,NA,TGTGCCAGCAGCGGGGGGGGCCTGGCCTATGGCTACACCTTC,CASSGGGLAYGYTF
TRBV7-9,TRBJ1-4,NA,NA,TGTGCCAGCAGCTCCTGGGGGGGAGCCCAATCGACTAATGAAAAACTGTTTTTT,CASSSWGGAQSTNEKLFF
TRBV21-1,TRBJ2-5,NA,NA,TGTGCCAGCAGCAGAACTCCTAGGACAGGGGACAACCAAGAGACCCAGTACTTC,CASSRTPRTGDNQETQYF
TRBV5-1,TRBJ1-6,NA,NA,TGCGCCAGCAGCAATGGGGGCGAAAATTCACCCCTCCACTTT,CASSNGGENSPLHF
TRBV30,TRBJ1-4,NA,NA,TGTGCCTGGAGGCCCGCTAGGAACGAAAAACTGTTTTTT,CAWRPARNEKLFF
TRBV27,TRBJ2-7,NA,NA,TGTGCCAGCAGTTCCCAGGGGTGGGGCGCCTCCTACGAGCAGTACTTC,CASSSQGWGASYEQYF
TRBV11-3,TRBJ2-1,NA,TRBD2,TGTGCCAGCACCCGTCTGGGACTAGCATACGGTGAGCAGTTCTTC,CASTRLGLAYGEQFF
TRBV29-1,TRBJ1-3,NA,NA,TGCAGCGTTTCCCTGACAGAGAGCTCTGGAAACACCATATATTTT,CSVSLTESSGNTIYF
TRBV4-2,TRBJ1-1,NA,NA,TGTGCCAGCAGCCAAACAGGGAGCACTGAAGCTTTCTTT,CASSQTGSTEAFF
TRBV7-8,TRBJ1-1,NA,NA,TGTGCCAGCAGCCTCGGGGAATTGAACACTGAAGCTTTCTTT,CASSLGELNTEAFF
TRBV19,TRBJ1-3,NA,NA,TGTGCCAGCCACGAGGGACTCGTGGGAAACACCATATATTTT,CASHEGLVGNTIYF
TRBV10-3,TRBJ2-3,NA,NA,TGTGCCATCATCAAGAGTCTATCCTTAGATACGCAGTATTTT,CAIIKSLSLDTQYF
TRBV7-2,TRBJ1-2,NA,TRBD1,TGTGCCAGCAGCCCCCGACAGGGGGCGGGTGGCTACACCTTC,CASSPRQGAGGYTF
TRBV7-9,TRBJ2-1,NA,NA,TGTGCCAGCAGCTTAGGCAGATTGACCAGCGATGAGCAGTTCTTC,CASSLGRLTSDEQFF
TRBV9,TRBJ2-1,once,NA,TGTGCCAGCAGCGTAGATAGTACCGATGAGCAGTTCTTC,CASSVDSTDEQFF
TRBV12-3/TRBV12-4,TRBJ1-4,few,NA,TGTGCCAGCAGCTGGAATGGCGGAAAACTGTTTTTT,CASSWNGGKLFF
TRBV9,TRBJ2-1,NA,TRBD2,TGTGCCAGCAGCCCCCGGGAGGGCTCCTACAATGAGCAGTTCTTC,CASSPREGSYNEQFF
TRBV5-1,TRBJ2-5,NA,TRBD1,TGCGCCAGCAGTGGACAGGGGCTGGCAGAGACCCAGTACTTC,CASSGQGLAETQYF
TRBV30,TRBJ1-2,NA,NA,TGTGCCGGGCAGTCCCGATCCTATGGCTACACCTTC,CAGQSRSYGYTF
TRBV6-6,TRBJ1-2,NA,TRBD1,TGTGCCAGCAGTCCGCTCGGACAGGCTGGCTACACCTTC,CASSPLGQAGYTF
TRBV7-9,TRBJ1-4,once,NA,TGTGCCAGCAGTCGAGTAGCAACTAATGAAAAACTGTTTTTT,CASSRVATNEKLFF
TRBV7-2,TRBJ2-7,NA,TRBD2,TGTGCCAGCAGCCCTAGCGGGAGGGCCGGGGAGCAGTACTTC,CASSPSGRAGEQYF
TRBV27,TRBJ1-5,NA,NA,TGTGCTACCCGTCAAGGAACAGCTTATAGCAATCAGCCCCAGCATTTT,CATRQGTAYSNQPQHF
TRBV5-1,TRBJ2-1,once,NA,TGCGCCAGCAGCTTGGGACAAGCCTACAATGAGCAGTTCTTC,CASSLGQAYNEQFF
TRBV2,TRBJ1-2,once,TRBD1,TGTGCCAGCAGTGGGGGAGACAGGGGCCGCACCTCTTATGGCTACACCTTC,CASSGGDRGRTSYGYTF
TRBV3-1/TRBV3-2,TRBJ2-2,NA,TRBD2,TGTGCCAGCAGCCAAGAGACTAGCGGGAGGCCCGGGGAGCTGTTTTTT,CASSQETSGRPGELFF
TRBV10-3,TRBJ1-6,NA,TRBD1,TGTGCCATCAAACCAGGACAGGGGAATTCACCCCTCCACTTT,CAIKPGQGNSPLHF
TRBV7-6,TRBJ2-1,NA,TRBD2,TGTGCCAGCAGCCATAACGGGAGGGGTCTCTACAATGAGCAGTTCTTC,CASSHNGRGLYNEQFF
TRBV7-8,TRBJ2-1,once,TRBD1,TGTGCCAGCAGCTTAGCCCGGGACAGGCCGAATGAGCAGTTCTTC,CASSLARDRPNEQFF
TRBV14,TRBJ1-2,NA,NA,TGTGCCAGCAGCGTACAACAGGGCTCCAACTATGGCTACACCTTC,CASSVQQGSNYGYTF
TRBV19,TRBJ2-6,NA,NA,TGTGCCAGTAGTATCCGGAGGCTCGGGGCCAACGTCCTGACTTTC,CASSIRRLGANVLTF
TRBV4-2,TRBJ2-1,NA,NA,TGTGCCAGCAGCCAAGCAGCGTACAATGAGCAGTTCTTC,CASSQAAYNEQFF
TRBV11-2,TRBJ2-3,NA,TRBD2,TGTGCCAGCAGCTTCTTAGCGGGAGGGAGCGCAGATACGCAGTATTTT,CASSFLAGGSADTQYF
TRBV6-4,TRBJ2-3,NA,NA,TGTGCCAGCAGTGATCGGCGGGGAGGCACAGATACGCAGTATTTT,CASSDRRGGTDTQYF
TRBV6-5,TRBJ2-7,NA,NA,TGTGCCAGCAGTCCGGGGACTTACTCCTACGAGCAGTACTTC,CASSPGTYSYEQYF
TRBV30,TRBJ1-5,NA,NA,TGTGCCTGGAGTACATTAAATAGCAATCAGCCCCAGCATTTT,CAWSTLNSNQPQHF
TRBV18,TRBJ1-3,NA,NA,TGTGCCAGCTCACCTCGGGAGAGCTCTGGAAACACCATATATTTT,CASSPRESSGNTIYF
TRBV3-1/TRBV3-2,TRBJ1-2,NA,NA,TGTGCCAGCAGCCAAGGGGGGGGTGGCTACACCTTC,CASSQGGGGYTF
TRBV6-5,TRBJ1-1,NA,NA,TGTGCCAGCAGTTACTCCCAGGGTTATGAAGCTTTCTTT,CASSYSQGYEAFF
TRBV28,TRBJ1-1,NA,TRBD1,TGTGCCAGCATCCCCAAGGACAGGGGGATCACTGAAGCTTTCTTT,CASIPKDRGITEAFF
TRBV9,TRBJ2-1,NA,TRBD2,TGTGCCAGCAGCCCTGAGGGACTAGCGGGTTACAATGAGCAGTTCTTC,CASSPEGLAGYNEQFF
TRBV10-2,TRBJ1-4,few,NA,TGCGCCAGCAGTGAGTCACAACAGGGTATTGATGAAAAACTGTTTTTT,CASSESQQGIDEKLFF
TRBV6-5,TRBJ1-5,NA,NA,TGTGCCAGCGCCAGGGACTCCGAGCAGCCCCAGCATTTT,CASARDSEQPQHF
TRBV6-6,TRBJ2-2,NA,TRBD1,TGTGCCAGTGCGGGACAGGGGCGAACCGGGGAGCTGTTTTTT,CASAGQGRTGELFF
TRBV19,TRBJ1-5,once,TRBD1,TGTGCCTCCCGGGACAGGGGGGGGTATAGCAATCAGCCCCAGCATTTT,CASRDRGGYSNQPQHF
TRBV18,TRBJ1-1,NA,NA,TGTGCCAGCTCACCGTCGGCGGGGAACACTGAAGCTTTCTTT,CASSPSAGNTEAFF
TRBV28,TRBJ1-5,NA,NA,TGTGCCAGCAGTGTACGGAATCAGCCCCAGCATTTT,CASSVRNQPQHF
TRBV28,TRBJ2-7,NA,NA,TGTGCCAGCAGACCCTCACTAGTTCCCTACGAGCAGTACTTC,CASRPSLVPYEQYF